This T cell receptor beta chain is from a study of T cells in Graves' hyperthyroidism and ophthalmopathy. This clonotype was observed a few times. A single base separates this from a much larger clone, so it may be a read error. Losses at the gene ends were 2 bases for V and 0 bases for J; bases not matched to a gene: 1. The CDR3 is 15 residues long. Germline V lookup: CDR1 SGHTA, CDR2 FQGTGA. The investigators amplified TCR beta CDR3 regions from RNA transcripts. The TCR CDR3 first-round RT-PCR relied on the HTBI primer set. TCRdb analysed the multiplex PCR reads with MiXCR anew, one entry per CDR3 protein. The profile shows roughly 500,000 distinct CDR3 sequences, 11% to 15% of them singletons.

The receptor's source is a woman in her 30s with Graves' hyperthyroidism that later progressed to Graves' ophthalmopathy. What was sequenced was blood. The genes are TRBV7-3 and TRBJ2-1; 7 bases align to TRBD1. CDR3 DNA sequence: TGTGCCAGCAGCTTAGGGGACAGCTCCTACAATGAGCAGTTCTTC. Translation: CASSLGDSSYNEQFF.